This record concerns one TCR beta chain sequence. Antigen: not known. This entry is derived from a study of T cell repertoires in cytomegalovirus infection. The overall study: In public TCR beta signatures, there were indications of both CMV infection and matching HLA type.

Using its own MiXCR run on the reads, TCRdb lists one record per CDR3 protein. The sample has about 920,000 distinct CDR3 sequences; around 31% are singletons. This CDR3 contains 17 residues. Trimming shortened V by 6 bases and J by 3 bases, and 22 bases separated the two germline ends. CDR1 is MNHNS and CDR2 is SASEGT in the germline V gene. The sample was cultured CD8+ T cells from PBMCs, taken from culture after CMV antigen stimulation. The receptor comes from a human donor in good health (CMV status not recorded). Some clones in this sample may be carry-over from other donors' samples. This rearrangement joins TRBV6-1 to TRBJ2-3, with a tentative D call TRBD1 (5 bases). DNA of the CDR3: TGTGCCAGCAGATTAACCATAGGGGATATACGGACAGATACGCAGTATTTT. Encoded protein: CASRLTIGDIRTDTQYF.